A selection of T cell receptor beta chains follows, all from one sample in a study of blood T cell repertoires in COVID-19. Profiled with immunoSEQ multiplex PCR; TCRdb holds only in-frame clones, not every one. The sample shows roughly 250,000 clones, around 81% of them seen only once. The sample taken for sequencing was peripheral blood. Receptors originate from a woman aged 55-75 years with active or convalescent COVID-19. The CDR3 runs from the conserved cysteine through the conserved F or W. A D gene is named only where the DNA matches it firmly. The size field is filled for only some rows; it gives once, few, many or a size class.

j_gene | d_gene | v_gene | abundance | CDR3aa | CDR3nt
TRBJ2-5 | . | TRBV24-1 | . | CATSDLRETQYF | TGTGCCACCAGTGATTTGCGGGAGACCCAGTACTTC
TRBJ1-2 | TRBD1 | TRBV5-4 | few | CASSSPGGRYGYTF | TGTGCCAGCAGCTCCCCAGGGGGTCGATATGGCTACACCTTC
TRBJ1-2 | . | TRBV30 | few | CASTLGQGGYTF | TGTGCCTCCACATTGGGGCAGGGGGGCTACACCTTC
TRBJ1-1 | . | TRBV9 | . | CASSPQGRPPGSPALF | TGTGCCAGCAGCCCTCAAGGCAGGCCGCCGGGAAGCCCCGCTCTCTTT
TRBJ1-5 | TRBD1 | TRBV24-1 | once | CATTQGGGACQPQHF | TGTGCCACCACCCAAGGAGGGGGCGCCTGTCAGCCCCAGCATTTT
TRBJ2-6 | TRBD1 | TRBV18 | . | CASSPPGQLISGANVLTF | TGTGCCAGCTCACCTCCGGGACAGTTGATCTCTGGGGCCAACGTCCTGACTTTC
TRBJ2-3 | . | TRBV9 | . | CASSVRGTSTDTQYF | TGTGCCAGCAGCGTACGGGGGACTAGCACAGATACGCAGTATTTT
TRBJ2-2 | . | TRBV12-3/TRBV12-4 | few | CASSFPYTGELFF | TGTGCCAGCAGTTTTCCTTACACCGGGGAGCTGTTTTTT
TRBJ1-6 | . | TRBV10-3 | once | CAISDYSRSSYNSPLHF | TGTGCCATCAGTGACTATTCGAGGAGCTCCTATAATTCACCCCTCCACTTT
TRBJ2-5 | . | TRBV2 | once | CASTQHRMKETQYF | TGTGCCAGCACCCAGCACAGGATGAAAGAGACCCAGTACTTC
TRBJ1-2 | . | TRBV19 | . | CASRDSLYGYTF | TGTGCCAGTAGGGACAGCTTGTATGGCTACACCTTC
TRBJ2-7 | TRBD1 | TRBV18 | . | CASHRDRVSYEQYF | TGTGCCAGCCACCGGGACAGGGTGTCCTACGAGCAGTACTTC
TRBJ1-2 | . | TRBV19 | once | CASSIGGPNYGYTF | TGTGCCAGTAGTATAGGAGGGCCTAACTATGGCTACACCTTC
TRBJ2-7 | . | TRBV3-1/TRBV3-2 | . | CASSHQTGTYEQYF | TGTGCCAGCAGCCATCAGACAGGAACCTACGAGCAGTACTTC
TRBJ1-2 | TRBD1 | TRBV27 | few | CASSASTGGWNYGYTF | TGTGCCAGCAGTGCGTCGACAGGGGGCTGGAACTATGGCTACACCTTC
TRBJ1-3 | . | TRBV25-1 | once | CASSEVIGGRGNTIYF | TGTGCCAGCAGTGAAGTCATCGGGGGGCGAGGAAACACCATATATTTT
TRBJ2-3 | . | TRBV19 | . | CATSFSQGLADTQYF | TGTGCCACATCTTTCTCGCAGGGATTAGCAGATACGCAGTATTTT
TRBJ1-5 | TRBD1 | TRBV2 | . | CAIGTDNQPQHF | TGTGCCATAGGGACAGATAATCAGCCCCAGCATTTT
TRBJ2-7 | TRBD1 | TRBV27 | . | CASFSPQGAPSPYEQYF | TGTGCCAGCTTTTCCCCACAGGGGGCTCCGTCACCCTACGAGCAGTACTTC
TRBJ1-5 | . | TRBV28 | . | CASSFPVGVGGTQHF | TGTGCCAGCAGTTTCCCAGTGGGGGTAGGGGGAACCCAGCATTTT
TRBJ1-4 | TRBD1 | TRBV25-1 | . | CASSEYRTGDEKLFF | TGTGCCAGCAGTGAATATAGGACAGGGGATGAAAAACTGTTTTTT
TRBJ1-4 | TRBD1 | TRBV5-1 | . | CASSLVPTGNNEKLFF | TGCGCCAGCAGCTTGGTCCCGACAGGGAATAATGAAAAACTGTTTTTT
TRBJ1-5 | TRBD1 | TRBV19 | . | CASSPTGGLGPQHF | TGTGCCAGTAGTCCTACAGGGGGCCTTGGGCCCCAGCATTTT
TRBJ2-1 | TRBD1 | TRBV5-1 | . | CASSQQGQGVYEQFF | TGCGCCAGCAGCCAGCAGGGACAGGGGGTCTATGAGCAGTTCTTC
TRBJ1-2 | TRBD1 | TRBV7-2 | . | CASSPSRTGVVYTF | TGTGCCAGCAGCCCATCGAGGACAGGGGTAGTCTACACCTTC
TRBJ2-1 | . | TRBV4-2 | few | CASSQVRGHSYNEQFF | TGTGCCAGCAGCCAAGTGAGGGGACACTCCTACAATGAGCAGTTCTTC
TRBJ2-3 | TRBD2 | TRBV10-3 | . | CAISESLGGGAADTQYF | TGTGCCATCAGTGAGTCCCTCGGCGGGGGGGCCGCAGATACGCAGTATTTT
TRBJ1-1 | TRBD1 | TRBV11-2 | . | CASSLVRTYLGQAESSFF | TGTGCCAGCAGCTTAGTACGGACCTATTTGGGACAGGCGGAAAGTTCTTTCTTT
TRBJ2-7 | . | TRBV7-9 | once | CASSLAGGATYEQYF | TGTGCCAGCAGCTTAGCGGGCGGGGCTACCTACGAGCAGTACTTC
TRBJ2-1 | . | TRBV5-1 | . | CASSSKTGGVNEQFF | TGCGCCAGCAGCTCAAAAACGGGCGGGGTCAATGAGCAGTTCTTC
TRBJ1-6 | . | TRBV7-3 | . | CASSLIGGFDSPLHF | TGTGCCAGCAGCTTAATTGGAGGGTTTGATTCACCCCTCCACTTT
TRBJ1-1 | . | TRBV19 | . | CASNIGPNTEAFF | TGTGCCAGTAATATAGGGCCGAACACTGAAGCTTTCTTT
TRBJ2-1 | . | TRBV4-1 | . | CASSQTYTRNEQFF | TGCGCCAGCAGCCAAACCTACACGAGGAATGAGCAGTTCTTC
TRBJ2-4 | TRBD1 | TRBV28 | . | CATGQGLNIQYF | TGTGCCACCGGACAGGGGTTAAACATTCAGTACTTC
TRBJ1-1 | TRBD1 | TRBV6-1 | . | CASSEALVGQWNTEAFF | TGTGCCAGCAGTGAAGCGCTAGTGGGACAGTGGAACACTGAAGCTTTCTTT
TRBJ2-7 | TRBD1 | TRBV28 | few | CASIAASGGAEQYF | TGTGCCAGCATAGCCGCCTCAGGGGGTGCCGAGCAGTACTTC
TRBJ1-1 | . | TRBV10-1 | . | CASSERTGRGTEAFF | TGCGCCAGCAGTGAAAGGACCGGGCGGGGCACTGAAGCTTTCTTT
TRBJ2-7 | . | TRBV9 | few | CASSVAGFDYEQYF | TGTGCCAGCAGCGTAGCAGGTTTCGACTACGAGCAGTACTTC
TRBJ2-1 | TRBD2 | TRBV5-4 | . | CASSLSSGVYNEQFF | TGTGCCAGCAGCTTATCGAGCGGGGTTTACAATGAGCAGTTCTTC
TRBJ1-3 | . | TRBV2 | . | CASSSSPVNTIYF | TGTGCCAGCAGTAGTAGTCCGGTAAACACCATATATTTT
TRBJ2-2 | . | TRBV6-2/TRBV6-3 | . | CASSFGTGELFF | TGTGCCAGCAGTTTCGGCACCGGGGAGCTGTTTTTT
TRBJ1-2 | TRBD1 | TRBV6-5 | . | CASSRGDRAYGYTF | TGTGCCAGCAGTCGCGGGGACAGGGCCTATGGCTACACCTTC